This T cell receptor (beta chain) is from a study of response to subunit inactivated influenza vaccine. Regarding this clonotype: Its antigen is still unknown.

TCRdb itself ran the RT-PCR reads through MiXCR, one entry per CDR3 protein. Of approximately 500,000 distinct CDR3 sequences in the sample, 12% to 15% were seen once. The CDR3 is 16 residues long. Germline trimming cut 5 bases from V and 7 bases from J; bases unmatched to any gene: 12. Looked up from germline, CDR1 is MDHEN and CDR2 is SYDVKM. Study findings and constraints: Authors proposed each seasonal influenza vaccination draws in few new T cells.

This chain connects TRBV28 to TRBJ1-4; 8 bases align to TRBD1. This clonotype was sampled from a middle-aged man who received an inactivated influenza vaccine. Here the sequenced sample was PBMCs from blood, taken 11 to 12 days after vaccination. CDR3 in DNA: TGTGCCAGCAGTGTCTTATCAAGGACAGGGCCTGAAAAACTGTTTTTT. Its protein product is CASSVLSRTGPEKLFF.